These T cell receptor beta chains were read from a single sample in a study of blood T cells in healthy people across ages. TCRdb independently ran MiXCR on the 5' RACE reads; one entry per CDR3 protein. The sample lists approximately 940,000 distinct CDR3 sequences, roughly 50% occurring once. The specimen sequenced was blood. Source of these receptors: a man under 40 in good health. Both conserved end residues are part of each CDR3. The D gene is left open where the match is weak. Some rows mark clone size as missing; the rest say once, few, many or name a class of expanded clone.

CDR3 protein: CATSEPLGDRGRPGANVLTF; CDR3 DNA: TGTGCCACCAGTGAACCTCTCGGGGACAGGGGAAGGCCTGGGGCCAACGTCCTGACTTTC; V gene: TRBV24-1; D gene: TRBD1; clone size: .; J gene: TRBJ2-6
CDR3 protein: CASSADRALYEQYF; CDR3 DNA: TGTGCCAGCAGTGCAGACAGGGCCCTCTACGAGCAGTACTTC; V gene: TRBV6-2/TRBV6-3; D gene: TRBD1; clone size: many; J gene: TRBJ2-7
CDR3 protein: CASSQGIGQFF; CDR3 DNA: TGTGCCAGCAGCCAAGGGATAGGGCAGTTCTTC; V gene: TRBV3-1; D gene: .; clone size: few; J gene: TRBJ2-1
CDR3 protein: CASNQTTGGFYEQYF; CDR3 DNA: TGTGCCAGCAACCAAACCACAGGGGGCTTCTACGAGCAGTACTTC; V gene: TRBV3-1; D gene: TRBD1; clone size: .; J gene: TRBJ2-7
CDR3 protein: CASSLGQINSPLHF; CDR3 DNA: TGTGCCAGCAGTTTAGGTCAGATTAATTCACCCCTCCACTTT; V gene: TRBV27; D gene: .; clone size: few; J gene: TRBJ1-6
CDR3 protein: CASSYSGQGMGYEQYF; CDR3 DNA: TGTGCCAGCAGTTACTCGGGACAGGGGATGGGTTACGAGCAGTACTTC; V gene: TRBV6-5; D gene: TRBD1; clone size: few; J gene: TRBJ2-7
CDR3 protein: CAISESLADTYEQYF; CDR3 DNA: TGTGCCATCAGTGAAAGTCTAGCGGACACCTACGAGCAGTACTTC; V gene: TRBV10-3; D gene: TRBD2; clone size: .; J gene: TRBJ2-7
CDR3 protein: CASSYSGGAADTQYF; CDR3 DNA: TGTGCCAGCAGTTACTCGGGGGGGGCTGCAGATACGCAGTATTTT; V gene: TRBV6-5; D gene: .; clone size: .; J gene: TRBJ2-3
CDR3 protein: CASRYSSHNEQFF; CDR3 DNA: TGTGCCAGCAGATACTCTAGTCACAATGAGCAGTTCTTC; V gene: TRBV6-5; D gene: .; clone size: .; J gene: TRBJ2-1
CDR3 protein: CASSLPGTGESPLHF; CDR3 DNA: TGTGCCAGCAGCTTACCCGGGACAGGGGAGTCACCCCTCCACTTT; V gene: TRBV7-9; D gene: TRBD1; clone size: .; J gene: TRBJ1-6
CDR3 protein: CATSRDPPGQGAYEQYF; CDR3 DNA: TGTGCCACCAGCAGAGACCCTCCAGGACAGGGTGCCTACGAGCAGTACTTC; V gene: TRBV15; D gene: TRBD1; clone size: few; J gene: TRBJ2-7
CDR3 protein: CASSLVGTGKNIQYF; CDR3 DNA: TGTGCCAGCAGCTTAGTGGGGACAGGGAAAAACATTCAGTACTTC; V gene: TRBV11-3; D gene: TRBD1; clone size: many; J gene: TRBJ2-4
CDR3 protein: CASSAGTGPNQPQHF; CDR3 DNA: TGCGCCAGCAGCGCCGGGACAGGGCCCAATCAGCCCCAGCATTTT; V gene: TRBV5-1; D gene: TRBD1; clone size: .; J gene: TRBJ1-5
CDR3 protein: CASSPRQAGANVLTF; CDR3 DNA: TGTGCCAGCAGCCCGCGACAGGCTGGGGCCAACGTCCTGACTTTC; V gene: TRBV3-1; D gene: .; clone size: .; J gene: TRBJ2-6
CDR3 protein: CASSLDRVAQYF; CDR3 DNA: TGTGCCAGCAGCTTAGATAGGGTGGCGCAGTATTTT; V gene: TRBV11-2; D gene: .; clone size: many; J gene: TRBJ2-3